The 20 T cell receptor beta chains reported below all come from one sample, sequenced in a study of early stage breast cancer tumors. Measured with immunoSEQ multiplex PCR; TCRdb has only the in-frame clones, and not every one. The table has tens of thousands of clones, 70% to 85% seen once. Material: blood. Every receptor here comes from a person between 60 and 69 years old with breast cancer.

This sequence joins TRBV28 and TRBJ2-3, with D maybe TRBD2 (6 bases). V was trimmed by 1 base and J by 4 bases, leaving 12 bases between them. The CDR3 is made up of 15 amino acids. The germline gives CDR1 MDHEN, CDR2 SYDVKM. The CDR3 sequence is CASSLLAGWADTQYF. CDR3 coding DNA: TGTGCCAGCAGTTTATTGGCGGGGTGGGCAGATACGCAGTATTTT. Together with reference TRBV28 and TRBJ2-3, the CDR3 gives the full variable domain: DVKVTQSSRYLVKRTGEKVFLECVQDMDHENMFWYRQDPGLGLRLIYFSYDVKMKEKGDIPEGYSVSREKKERFSLILESASTNQTSMYLCASSLLAGWADTQYFGPGTRLTVL.

The V and J genes are TRBV14 and TRBJ2-5; TRBD2 matches 9 bases. The J segment lost 0 bases and the V segment lost 2 bases, leaving 4 bases of the junction unmatched. The germline gives CDR1 SGHDN, CDR2 FVKESK. CDR3 size: 16 residues. The CDR3 coding sequence is TGTGCCAGCAGCCAACTACTAGCGGGCCACCAAGAGACCCAGTACTTC. It encodes CASSQLLAGHQETQYF.

This clone was detected a few times. V usage is TRBV10-3 and J usage is TRBJ1-1; D is ambiguous. The V end was cut by 2 bases, the J end by 8 bases, with 9 bases between. CDR1 ENHRY and CDR2 SYGVKD come from the germline V gene. This CDR3 has 12 amino acids. The CDR3 DNA reads TGTGCCATCAGTGAGGGCCGCCGCGAAGCTTTCTTT. Its translation: CAISEGRREAFF.

The chain has TRBV7-9 and TRBJ2-2; 12 bases are shared with TRBD2. This CDR3 comprises 15 residues. V shed 6 bases, J shed 4 bases, and the junction held 3 bases outside the gene matches. Germline V gives CDR1 SEHNR, CDR2 FQNEAQ (reference sequence). CDR3 protein: CASRPGLAGTGELFF. In nucleotides, the CDR3 is TGTGCCAGCAGACCGGGACTAGCGGGCACCGGGGAGCTGTTTTTT.

This clone was seen a handful of times. The chain couples TRBV11-3 to TRBJ2-1; D unresolved. The germline CDR1 and CDR2 sequences are SGHNT and YENEEA. The germline V and J ends were trimmed by 4 bases and 7 bases, with 11 bases remaining between them. This CDR3 is 13 amino acids long. CDR3 nucleotides: TGTGCCAGCAGCTCAGGTCCCTTAAATGAGCAGTTCTTC. Encoded protein: CASSSGPLNEQFF.

This clone was counted once. The chain is built from TRBV15 and TRBJ2-1, with 11 bases lining up with TRBD2. The germline gives CDR1 LNHNV, CDR2 YYDKDF (reference sequence). V lost 2 bases to trimming and J lost 7 bases; unmatched junction nucleotides: 10. This CDR3 contains 17 residues. The CDR3 DNA follows: TGTGCCACCAGCAGACCACTAGCGGGAGCTCGGGGGAATGAGCAGTTCTTC. Translation: CATSRPLAGARGNEQFF.

The J gene is TRBJ2-7, the V gene TRBV9; no firm D call. This CDR3 spans 14 amino acids. The V gene lost 0 bases and the J gene lost 6 bases, with 13 bases spanning the gap. In germline, CDR1 is SGDLS, CDR2 YYNGEE. In DNA form, the CDR3 reads TGTGCCAGCAGCGTAGGGGTAGCAGTTTCCGAGCAGTACTTC. Protein product: CASSVGVAVSEQYF.

This chain connects TRBV9 to TRBJ1-1; TRBD1 is a possible D gene (5 bases). V was clipped by 0 bases and J by 3 bases, with 18 bases between them. Per germline, CDR1 SGDLS and CDR2 YYNGEE. This CDR3 region has 17 residues. CDR3 sequence: CASSVGAGSGPDTEAFF. As DNA, the CDR3 is TGTGCCAGCAGCGTAGGGGCCGGTTCAGGGCCAGACACTGAAGCTTTCTTT.

This clone was detected only once. The chain couples TRBV5-1 to TRBJ2-6, with D tentatively TRBD1 or TRBD2 (5 bases each). CDR3 length equals 14 residues. V was shortened by 5 bases and J by 0 bases, with 6 bases between the two germline ends. The germline V gene encodes CDR1 SGHRS and CDR2 YFSETQ. CDR3 nucleotides: TGCGCCAGCAGGGGGACCTCTGGGGCCAACGTCCTGACTTTC. Amino acid sequence: CASRGTSGANVLTF.

The V call is TRBV30, the J call TRBJ1-2, with 7 bases matching TRBD1. The CDR3 contains 13 residues. The V gene end was trimmed by 7 bases and the J gene end by 0 bases; junction bases not matched to a gene: 5. Germline CDR1 GTSNPN, CDR2 SVGIG (reference sequence). The CDR3 region is CAYRDRTNYGYTF. The DNA of the CDR3 is TGTGCCTACCGGGACAGAACTAACTATGGCTACACCTTC.

This clone showed up just once. The chain has TRBV28 and TRBJ2-3; TRBD1 might be the D (6 bases). The CDR3 has 17 residues. Germline assignment: CDR1 MDHEN and CDR2 SYDVKM. Trimming removed 2 bases from V and 8 bases from J, with 23 bases in between. CDR3 region: CASSLPRDITSWGTQYF. DNA for the CDR3: TGTGCCAGCAGTTTACCTAGGGACATCACCTCATGGGGTACGCAGTATTTT.

The rearrangement joins TRBV2 to TRBJ1-2; weak D call: TRBD1 (6 bases). From germline, CDR1 is SNHLY and CDR2 FYNNEI. Trimming pared 4 bases from V and 8 bases from J, leaving 17 bases between. This CDR3 spans 14 amino acids. CDR3 sequence (DNA): TGTGCCAGCAGTGGGCGGATGGGGGCCCTGGGCTACACCTTC. Translating gives CASSGRMGALGYTF.

This chain uses TRBV7-9 with TRBJ2-1; D unclear. Trimming pared 4 bases from V and 7 bases from J, leaving 11 bases between. Looked up from germline, CDR1 is SEHNR and CDR2 is FQNEAQ (reference sequence). The CDR3 sequence is 13 residues long. CDR3 amino acids: CASSWSAKNEQFF. Written as DNA, the CDR3 is TGTGCCAGCAGCTGGTCAGCTAAAAATGAGCAGTTCTTC.

This chain joins TRBV7-8 and TRBJ2-7, with D maybe TRBD2 (7 bases). Germline CDR1 is SGHVS and CDR2 is FQNEAQ. Trimming removed 5 bases from V and 5 bases from J, with 19 bases in between. The CDR3 totals 15 residues. Here the CDR3 reads CASSPVLGGADEQYF. CDR3 DNA: TGTGCCAGCAGCCCTGTTTTAGGGGGGGCCGACGAGCAGTACTTC.

V usage is TRBV27 and J usage is TRBJ1-2, with D maybe TRBD1 (5 bases). Per germline, CDR1 MNHEY and CDR2 SMNVEV (reference sequence). Trimming left V 7 bases short and J 7 bases short, with 22 bases between. The CDR3 extends over 15 amino acids. The CDR3 region has the DNA TGTGCCAGCATGGCTTTAGGGGTGGTAACAAGTGGCTACACCTTC. This sequence encodes CASMALGVVTSGYTF.

The V and J genes are TRBV19 and TRBJ2-2; D not resolved. Trimming left V 3 bases short and J 6 bases short, with 11 bases between. Germline V gene sequence: CDR1 LNHDA, CDR2 SQIVND (reference sequence). The CDR3 has 14 residues. The CDR3 DNA reads TGTGCCAGTAGTATTAGTGTGGCGTCCGGGGAGCTGTTTTTT. It yields the protein CASSISVASGELFF.

With regard to this clone: The same CDR3 arises from other DNA sequences in this sample as well. The CDR3 coding sequence is TGTGCCAGCAGCTTAGGACAGCCACCCAATGAGCAGTTCTTC. Translated, it gives CASSLGQPPNEQFF. V is TRBV7-9 and J is TRBJ2-1; TRBD1 might be the D (5 bases). V was cut by 1 base and J by 6 bases, with 10 bases left in between. The CDR3 consists of 14 residues. Germline values: CDR1 SEHNR, CDR2 FQNEAQ (reference sequence).

There are a few counts of this clone. The chain couples TRBV4-1 to TRBJ1-6; TRBD1 matches 10 bases. Germline loops: CDR1 MGHRA, CDR2 YSYEKL. CDR3 length: 14 amino acids. V dropped 4 bases and J dropped 6; count of bases not matched to a gene: 0. Written as DNA, the CDR3 is TGCGCCAGCAGCCGGGACAGGGGTAATTCACCCCTCCACTTT. This sequence encodes CASSRDRGNSPLHF.

The chain is built from TRBV4-2 and TRBJ2-3; 9 bases line up with TRBD2. The CDR3 is made up of 13 amino acids. Losses at the gene ends were 1 base for V and 10 bases for J; bases not matched to a gene: 3. The germline gives CDR1 LGHNA, CDR2 YNFKEQ. CDR3 sequence (DNA): TGTGCCAGCAGCCAAGCGGGACTAGCTGCGCAGTATTTT. Its translation: CASSQAGLAAQYF.

The chain has TRBV6-5 and TRBJ2-7, with 8 bases that match TRBD1. The CDR3 extends over 14 amino acids. The germline V gene encodes CDR1 MNHEY and CDR2 SVGAGI. The V segment lost 5 bases and the J segment 3 bases; nucleotides outside the gene matches: 6. CDR3 DNA: TGTGCCAGCAGTCGGACAGGGAAGAACTACGAGCAGTACTTC. This gives the protein CASSRTGKNYEQYF.